This TCR beta chain stems from a study of T cells in localized non-small cell lung cancer. Germline values: CDR1 MGHRA, CDR2 YSYEKL. V lost 0 bases and J 4 bases, leaving 18 bases between the germline ends. The CDR3 is 17 residues long. The assay was immunoSEQ multiplex PCR, and TCRdb's table has in-frame clones only and misses some. The sample shows 25,000 to 30,000 clones, around 90% of them seen only once. The table lists this clone with a few counts. This TCR was sampled from a woman between 18 and 49 years old with stage I lung adenocarcinoma. The rearrangement uses TRBV4-1 and TRBJ1-2; tentative D call: TRBD1 (5 bases). The sample in question was peripheral blood, obtained before any cancer treatment. As DNA, the CDR3 is TGCGCCAGCAGCCAAGATAGACCGGGACCGGCGGGCTATGGCTACACCTTC. Protein sequence: CASSQDRPGPAGYGYTF.